This TCR beta chain was profiled in a study of human T cells and chemical hapten exposure. In the study overall: Chiefly women, the patients showed alopecia areata, totalis or universalis.

In the case of this clonotype: Its antigen is not identified.

In the authors' workflow: Sample TCR totals centred on a median of 95,638, ranging roughly 20,000 to 750,000. TCRdb independently ran MiXCR on the RACE reads; one entry per CDR3 protein. These V and J calls are TCRdb output, not the study's own analysis. Among about 82,000 distinct CDR3 sequences listed, roughly 13% were seen once. This CDR3 region has 15 residues. V lost 6 bases, J lost 1 base, and 15 bases lay in between. Germline CDR1 and CDR2: MNHEY and SMNVEV (reference sequence). Study-level results: Patch test score was positively correlated with the counts of PT1 expanded TCRs. Alopecia affected the donors, so their immune response may differ from healthy people's.

The time point is: patch test 3, about 24 weeks after DPC sensitization. The sample's treatment: therapeutic diphenylcyclopropenone sensitization with weekly scalp DPC. Specimen: whole blood, collected in connection with sensitization to the hapten diphenylcyclopropenone (DPC). This TCR was sampled from a woman in her fifties or sixties with alopecia areata. Some clones in this sample may be carry-over from other donors' samples. This chain joins TRBV27 and TRBJ1-1; possibly TRBD1 for D (6 bases). CDR3 region: CASSWTAVGNTEAFF. CDR3 sequence (DNA): TGTGCCAGCAGCTGGACAGCCGTGGGGAACACTGAAGCTTTCTTT.